This paragraph reports one TCR beta chain. Its antigen is still unknown. This sample is part of a study of CD4 T cells in relation to SARS-CoV-2 and coronaviruses. Clones were read by immunoSEQ multiplex PCR, and TCRdb kept only the in-frame ones, dropping some. Here the sample spans 60,000 to 85,000 clones, approximately 95% being singletons. In germline, CDR1 is LGHDT, CDR2 YNNKEL (reference sequence). CDR3 length: 17 amino acids. With V trimmed by 1 base and J by 3 bases, 6 bases remained unmatched. CD4+ T cells from unexposed donors were obtained before the COVID-19 pandemic (2011-2018). The study's findings and limits: No donor gave both pre-pandemic and post-infection samples.

The chain combines TRBV3-1 (or the pseudogene TRBV3-2) with TRBJ2-1, with 10 bases lining up with TRBD2. The sequence was obtained from a human donor in good health. The sample taken for sequencing was naive CD4+ T cells from PBMCs. Stated subset: naive CD4+ T cells isolated by negative enrichment. In DNA form, the CDR3 reads TGTGCCAGCAGCCAAGGAACGGAGCGGGGGGGCTACAATGAGCAGTTCTTC. Translating gives CASSQGTERGGYNEQFF.